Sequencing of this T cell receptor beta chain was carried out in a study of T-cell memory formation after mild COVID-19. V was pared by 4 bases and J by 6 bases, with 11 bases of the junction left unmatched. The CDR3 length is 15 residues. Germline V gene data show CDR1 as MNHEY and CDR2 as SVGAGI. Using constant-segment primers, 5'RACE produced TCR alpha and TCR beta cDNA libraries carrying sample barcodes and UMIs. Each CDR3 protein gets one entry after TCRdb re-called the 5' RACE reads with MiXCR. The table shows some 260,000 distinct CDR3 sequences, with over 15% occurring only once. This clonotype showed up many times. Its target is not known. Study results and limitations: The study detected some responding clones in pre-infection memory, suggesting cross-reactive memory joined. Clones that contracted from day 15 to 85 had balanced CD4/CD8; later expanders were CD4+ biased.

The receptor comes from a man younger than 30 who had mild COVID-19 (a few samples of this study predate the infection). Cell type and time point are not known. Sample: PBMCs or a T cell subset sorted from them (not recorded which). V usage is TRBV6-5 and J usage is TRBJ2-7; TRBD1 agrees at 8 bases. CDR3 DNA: TGTGCCAGCAGTTTCCGAGCTACAGGGGGTGGCGAGCAGTACGTC. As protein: CASSFRATGGGEQYV.